This is a list of T cell receptor beta chains from one sample in a study of identical twins. TCRdb independently ran MiXCR on the 5' RACE reads; one entry per CDR3 protein. The profile covers 700,000 or so distinct CDR3 sequences, with less than 10% appearing a single time and roughly 0.97% taken by the ten largest. The sample was also linked to a second study, of yellow fever vaccine responses in identical twins.

The specimen was PBMCs. The receptors were gathered from a woman aged 18-29 years in good health. Each CDR3 is given with its conserved first and last residue. The D gene is left open where the match is weak. Clone size is stated in some rows and not others, as once, few, many or a class when expanded.

>-|TRBD1|TRBJ2-7|TRBV2
CASSGQGTSYEQYF
TGTGCCAGCAGTGGACAGGGAACCTCCTACGAGCAGTACTTC
>many|TRBD1|TRBJ2-7|TRBV6-5
CASSYSRTGVHEQYF
TGTGCCAGCAGTTACTCCCGGACAGGGGTGCACGAGCAGTACTTC
>few|-|TRBJ2-1|TRBV6-5
CASSYSAGAGLHSYNEQFF
TGTGCCAGCAGTTACTCTGCCGGGGCCGGACTGCACTCCTACAATGAGCAGTTCTTC
>many|-|TRBJ2-5|TRBV11-3
CASSFETQYF
TGTGCCAGCAGCTTTGAGACCCAGTACTTC
>-|TRBD1|TRBJ2-7|TRBV20-1
CSASRQGDYEQYF
TGCAGTGCTTCCAGACAGGGGGACTACGAGCAGTACTTC
>many|-|TRBJ2-5|TRBV29-1
CSVEEARGETQYF
TGCAGCGTTGAAGAGGCAAGGGGGGAGACCCAGTACTTC
>few|-|TRBJ1-5|TRBV4-1
CASSQARDGNQPQHF
TGCGCCAGCAGCCAAGCCCGGGACGGCAATCAGCCCCAGCATTTT
>many|-|TRBJ2-7|TRBV27
CASSSALGLEGNEQYF
TGTGCCAGCAGTTCAGCTCTGGGGTTGGAGGGTAACGAGCAGTACTTC
>many|-|TRBJ2-5|TRBV5-6
CASSLNGPGVAETQYF
TGTGCCAGCAGCTTGAACGGCCCAGGGGTTGCGGAGACCCAGTACTTC
>many|-|TRBJ2-1|TRBV12-3/TRBV12-4
CASSFGGGAYNEQFF
TGTGCCAGCAGTTTTGGCGGGGGCGCATACAATGAGCAGTTCTTC
>many|-|TRBJ2-7|TRBV29-1
CSVKGGSSYEQYF
TGCAGCGTAAAGGGGGGCAGCTCCTACGAGCAGTACTTC
>-|TRBD2|TRBJ2-3|TRBV20-1
CSGAGTSVVDTQYF
TGCAGTGGGGCCGGGACTAGCGTCGTAGATACGCAGTATTTT
>many|-|TRBJ2-2|TRBV5-1
CASSLGNGELFF
TGCGCCAGCAGCTTGGGTAACGGGGAGCTGTTTTTT
>few|TRBD2|TRBJ2-1|TRBV7-9
CASSLGLTSGYNEQFF
TGTGCCAGCAGCTTAGGGCTGACTAGCGGATACAATGAGCAGTTCTTC
>-|-|TRBJ2-7|TRBV4-1
CASSRLSDYEQYF
TGCGCCAGCAGCCGCCTCTCGGATTACGAGCAGTACTTC
>few|TRBD2|TRBJ2-1|TRBV3-1
CASSQGTGLANEQFF
TGTGCCAGCAGCCAAGGGACCGGACTAGCCAATGAGCAGTTCTTC
>-|-|TRBJ1-5|TRBV5-1
CASSLGSLGGNQPQHF
TGCGCCAGCAGCTTGGGGTCATTGGGGGGCAATCAGCCCCAGCATTTT
>many|-|TRBJ1-5|TRBV15
CATSRAQESNQPQHF
TGTGCCACCAGCAGAGCCCAGGAGAGCAATCAGCCCCAGCATTTT
>few|-|TRBJ2-1|TRBV7-9
CASSPAEQFF
TGTGCCAGCAGCCCCGCGGAGCAGTTCTTC
>few|-|TRBJ1-1|TRBV29-1
CSVEDFAAGETEAFF
TGCAGCGTTGAAGATTTCGCGGCAGGGGAGACTGAAGCTTTCTTT
>-|-|TRBJ2-1|TRBV20-1
CSASPLGGSYNEQFF
TGCAGTGCCTCCCCCCTAGGGGGATCCTACAATGAGCAGTTCTTC
>few|TRBD1|TRBJ1-1|TRBV10-3
CAISEFNRGRLLDRTEAFF
TGTGCCATCAGTGAGTTTAACAGGGGGCGCTTATTGGATAGGACTGAAGCTTTCTTT
>-|-|TRBJ2-7|TRBV7-9
CASSLVWGRYEQYF
TGTGCCAGCAGCTTAGTTTGGGGAAGGTACGAGCAGTACTTC
>few|-|TRBJ2-5|TRBV5-1
CASSRRPEDPGTQYF
TGCGCCAGCAGCCGGAGGCCCGAGGACCCTGGGACCCAGTACTTC
>few|-|TRBJ2-1|TRBV20-1
CSAQVRSPSSYNEQFF
TGCAGTGCTCAAGTCAGGTCCCCGAGCTCCTACAATGAGCAGTTCTTC
>many|TRBD2|TRBJ2-4|TRBV12-3/TRBV12-4
CASSLAREGVGRNIQYF
TGTGCCAGCAGTTTAGCGCGGGAGGGGGTGGGGAGAAACATTCAGTACTTC
>many|-|TRBJ2-7|TRBV7-9
CASSPEEYEQYF
TGTGCCAGCAGCCCCGAGGAGTACGAGCAGTACTTC
>many|TRBD1|TRBJ2-7|TRBV5-1
CASSLVGTASYEQYF
TGCGCCAGCAGCTTGGTCGGGACAGCCTCCTACGAGCAGTACTTC
>-|-|TRBJ2-7|TRBV5-6
CASSLNRDGTYEQYF
TGTGCCAGCAGCCTAAACCGGGACGGTACCTACGAGCAGTACTTC
>-|TRBD2|TRBJ2-2|TRBV7-2
CASRPSVGGGAERVPNTGELFF
TGTGCCAGCCGACCCTCAGTTGGCGGGGGGGCCGAAAGAGTACCGAACACCGGGGAGCTGTTTTTT
>few|-|TRBJ2-5|TRBV3-1
CASSQVLGLQETQYF
TGTGCCAGCAGCCAAGTGTTGGGACTCCAAGAGACCCAGTACTTC
>-|-|TRBJ2-1|TRBV11-2
CASNNYNEQFF
TGTGCCAGCAACAACTACAATGAGCAGTTCTTC
>few|-|TRBJ2-7|TRBV6-5
CASSYSRGSPYEQYF
TGTGCCAGCAGTTACTCTCGGGGCTCGCCCTACGAGCAGTACTTC